What follows are 32 T cell receptor beta chains derived from one specimen sequenced in a study of beta chain features in type 1 diabetes. Investigators reverse transcribed all isolated RNA, so they sequenced expressed TCRB transcripts. The assay was immunoSEQ multiplex PCR, and TCRdb's table has in-frame clones only and misses some. Counted here are a few hundred thousand clones, roughly 12% occurring once; the ten biggest clones make up 0.0095% to 0.012%. These receptors lack a known antigen. General study results and limits: Shorter TCRB CDR3s, moderately but significantly so, were found in Type 1 diabetes patients in all four CD4+ subsets.

Specimen: naive CD4+ T cells from blood. All receptors come from a woman under 30 with type 1 diabetes.

A few counts support this clone. This specimen includes other DNA sequences encoding the same CDR3. The chain is built from TRBV4-3 and TRBJ2-5; D is uncertain. The V gene's germline CDR1 is LGHNA and CDR2 YSLEER. Trimming shortened V by 1 base and J by 4 bases, and 7 bases separated the two germline ends. The CDR3 extends over 13 amino acids. CDR3 loop: CASSQGSGETQYF. The CDR3 nucleotides read TGCGCCAGCAGCCAAGGTTCCGGAGAGACCCAGTACTTC.

The genes are TRBV14 and TRBJ2-5, with D perhaps TRBD2 (5 bases). The CDR3 has 17 amino acids. Germline CDR1 reads SGHDN; CDR2 reads FVKESK. The V end was cut by 0 bases, the J end by 1 base, with 15 bases between. The CDR3 coding sequence is TGTGCCAGCAGCCAAGATCGGGGTACAGCTATCCAAGAGACCCAGTACTTC. It codes for CASSQDRGTAIQETQYF. The variable domain in full, with the rest retrieved from reference TRBV14 and TRBJ2-5, is EAGVTQFPSHSVIEKGQTVTLRCDPISGHDNLYWYRRVMGKEIKFLLHFVKESKQDESGMPNNRFLAERTGGTYSTLKVQPAELEDSGVYFCASSQDRGTAIQETQYFGPGTRLLVL.

This chain joins TRBV4-2 and TRBJ1-1, with 7 bases aligning to TRBD1. Trimming removed 5 bases from V and 8 bases from J; junction bases left unmatched: 5. The V gene's germline CDR1 is LGHNA and CDR2 YNFKEQ. The CDR3 covers 12 residues. The CDR3 nucleotides are TGTGCCAGCAGCTCGCAGGGACAGGAAGCTTTCTTT. Translating gives CASSSQGQEAFF.

This clone was recorded a few times. This CDR3 is CASRLAVGNEQFF. CDR3 nucleotides: TGCGCCAGCCGACTAGCGGTCGGGAATGAGCAGTTCTTC. V gene TRBV10-2 combines with J gene TRBJ2-1; TRBD2 aligns across 9 bases. Germline values: CDR1 WSHSY, CDR2 SAAADI. CDR3 length equals 13 residues. With 8 bases clipped from V and 7 bases from J, the junction kept 6 bases outside the gene matches.

A few counts support this clone. The chain has TRBV2 and TRBJ1-5; 8 nucleotides agree with TRBD1. The germline V gene has CDR1 SNHLY and CDR2 FYNNEI. With V trimmed by 9 bases and J by 5 bases, 6 bases remained unmatched. The CDR3 sequence is 13 residues long. The CDR3: CASGDRGDQPQHF. The CDR3 nucleotides are TGTGCCAGTGGTGACAGGGGCGATCAGCCCCAGCATTTT.

The rearrangement links TRBV19 to TRBJ1-2, with D possibly TRBD1 on 5 matching bases. Trimming left V 7 bases short and J 3 bases short, with 12 bases between. The CDR3 spans 13 residues. The germline V gene has CDR1 LNHDA and CDR2 SQIVND (reference sequence). The CDR3 loop is CASTSREHYGYTF. In DNA, the CDR3 is TGTGCCAGTACCAGCAGGGAACACTATGGCTACACCTTC.

The genes are TRBV7-3 and TRBJ2-1, with 7 bases identical to TRBD2. CDR1 and CDR2 (germline): SGHTA, FQGTGA. CDR3 size: 13 residues. J gave up 8 bases and V 5 bases, and 6 bases lay outside the gene matches. Here the CDR3 DNA reads TGTGCCAGCAGCCAAAGGGCGGGAGATGAGCAGTTCTTC. Its protein product is CASSQRAGDEQFF.

This clone was seen more than once but under ten times. The V and J genes are TRBV10-3 and TRBJ2-4, with 8 bases lining up with TRBD1. J lost 4 bases, V lost 0 bases, and 2 bases had no gene match. Germline values: CDR1 ENHRY, CDR2 SYGVKD. This CDR3 comprises 15 residues. CDR3 sequence reads: CAISESNRGKNIQYF. The CDR3, as DNA: TGTGCCATCAGTGAGTCCAACAGGGGGAAAAACATTCAGTACTTC.

V is TRBV28 and J is TRBJ1-2, with D unclear. CDR1 and CDR2 from the germline V gene are MDHEN and SYDVKM. V shed 6 bases and J shed 3 bases, with 14 bases lying between them. CDR3 length: 14 amino acids. CDR3 nucleotides: TGTGCCAGCAGCTTCCCACTGAATTACTATGGCTACACCTTC. Translation gives CASSFPLNYYGYTF.

The chain combines TRBV9 with TRBJ2-3; possibly TRBD2 for D (6 bases). The CDR3 runs to 17 residues. Germline CDR1 SGDLS, CDR2 YYNGEE. Trimming cost V 3 bases and J 0 bases, with 17 bases left between them. Written as DNA, the CDR3 is TGTGCCAGCAGCGCCCAGATAGCGGCAACTAGCACAGATACGCAGTATTTT. This codes for CASSAQIAATSTDTQYF. The full variable domain, rest sourced from reference TRBV9 and TRBJ2-3, is DSGVTQTPKHLITATGQRVTLRCSPRSGDLSVYWYQQSLDQGLQFLIQYYNGEERAKGNILERFSAQQFPDLHSELNLSSLELGDSALYFCASSAQIAATSTDTQYFGPGTRLTVL.

The chain has TRBV6-6 and TRBJ2-1, with 7 bases fitting TRBD1. Germline assignment: CDR1 MNHNY and CDR2 SVGAGI (reference sequence). The ends lost 6 bases at V and 7 bases at J; junction bases unmatched: 9. The CDR3 totals 14 residues. CDR3 protein: CASRDTGVGNEQFF. CDR3 bases: TGTGCCAGCAGAGACACAGGGGTCGGGAATGAGCAGTTCTTC.

The gene calls are TRBV28 and TRBJ1-2; 7 nucleotides agree with TRBD1. The CDR3 sequence is 12 residues long. V was pared by 8 bases and J by 2 bases, with 2 bases of the junction left unmatched. Germline loops: CDR1 MDHEN, CDR2 SYDVKM. The CDR3 DNA reads TGTGCCAGCGAGACAGGGAACTATGGCTACACCTTC. Protein sequence: CASETGNYGYTF.

This clone was found a few times. The chain links TRBV6-5 to TRBJ2-2; the match to TRBD1 covers 10 bases. Trimming at V came to 7 bases and at J to 5 bases, leaving 4 bases not matched to a gene. Germline V CDR1 and CDR2: MNHEY, SVGAGI. The CDR3 covers 14 residues. CDR3 sequence: CASISGQGTGELFF. The CDR3 DNA reads TGTGCCAGCATTTCGGGACAGGGGACCGGGGAGCTGTTTTTT.

The chain has TRBV18 and TRBJ2-7, with D maybe TRBD1 (5 bases). The CDR3 consists of 14 residues. V lost 5 bases and J lost 0, with 11 bases in between. CDR1 KGHSH and CDR2 LQKENI come from the germline V gene. The CDR3, as DNA: TGTGCCAGCTCAACTCGAGACAGCTCCTACGAGCAGTACTTC. Translating it yields CASSTRDSSYEQYF.

This clone turned up a few times. This chain connects TRBV19 to TRBJ2-3; 9 nucleotides align to TRBD2. Germline V gene lookup returns CDR1 LNHDA and CDR2 SQIVND (reference sequence). Unmatched junction bases numbered 8, after V lost 9 bases and J lost 1 base. The CDR3 totals 15 residues. The CDR3 DNA is TGTGCCAGCAACCTCTTAGCGGGGGGCACAGATACGCAGTATTTT. It is translated as CASNLLAGGTDTQYF. Looking up the rest from reference TRBV19 and TRBJ2-3 gives the full variable domain: DGGITQSPKYLFRKEGQNVTLSCEQNLNHDAMYWYRQDPGQGLRLIYYSQIVNDFQKGDIAEGYSVSREKKESFPLTVTSAQKNPTAFYLCASNLLAGGTDTQYFGPGTRLTVL.

This clone turned up a few times. The chain employs TRBV29-1 and TRBJ1-3; D gene uncertain. Germline CDR1 and CDR2: SQVTM and ANQGSEA. This CDR3 region has 13 residues. V was shortened by 7 bases and J by 3 bases, with 13 bases between the two germline ends. This chain's CDR3 is CSAAGFFGNTIYF. The CDR3 DNA reads as TGCAGCGCCGCGGGCTTTTTTGGAAACACCATATATTTT.

The chain couples TRBV4-2 to TRBJ2-1; D possibly corresponds to TRBD2 (6 bases). Between the trimmed V and J ends, which lost 8 bases and 8 bases, there was a span of 22 bases. Germline V CDR1 and CDR2: LGHNA, YNFKEQ. The CDR3 runs 15 residues. The CDR3 sequence is CASGTFWDWDHEQFF. The CDR3 bases are TGTGCCAGCGGTACGTTTTGGGACTGGGACCATGAGCAGTTCTTC.

The rearrangement joins TRBV13 to TRBJ2-7; D perhaps matches TRBD2 (5 bases). CDR3 size: 11 residues. V lost 5 bases and J 6 bases, leaving 8 bases between the germline ends. Germline V gene sequence: CDR1 PRHDT, CDR2 FYEKMQ (reference sequence). This chain's CDR3 is CASSAEGEQYF. The CDR3 nucleotides are TGTGCCAGCAGCGCCGAGGGCGAGCAGTACTTC. Drawing the rest from reference TRBV13 and TRBJ2-7, the complete variable domain is AAGVIQSPRHLIKEKRETATLKCYPIPRHDTVYWYQQGPGQDPQFLISFYEKMQSDKGSIPDRFSAQQFSDYHSELNMSSLELGDSALYFCASSAEGEQYFGPGTRLTVT.

J is TRBJ2-1 and V is TRBV13, with D possibly matching TRBD2 (6 bases). This CDR3 is 11 amino acids long. The germline V and J ends were trimmed by 8 bases and 10 bases, with 12 bases remaining between them. Per the germline V gene, CDR1 is PRHDT and CDR2 is FYEKMQ (reference sequence). The CDR3 here is CASLGLHEQFF. CDR3 DNA: TGTGCCAGCCTGGGACTCCACGAGCAGTTCTTC.

This chain joins TRBV29-1 and TRBJ1-2; D ambiguous. Germline V gene sequence: CDR1 SQVTM, CDR2 ANQGSEA. Trimming shortened V by 6 bases and J by 8 bases, and 19 bases separated the two germline ends. CDR3 length equals 13 residues. CDR3 sequence (DNA): TGCAGCGTCAATACTCGCCTAACTAGGGGCTACACCTTC. Its protein is CSVNTRLTRGYTF.

This clone was counted between two and nine times. The CDR3 is CASSDEGNQPQHF. DNA of the CDR3: TGTGCCAGCAGTGATGAGGGCAATCAGCCCCAGCATTTT. V gene TRBV2 combines with J gene TRBJ1-5; D remains unclear. Trimming left V 3 bases short and J 2 bases short, with 5 bases between. Per the germline V gene, CDR1 is SNHLY and CDR2 is FYNNEI. This CDR3 has 13 residues.

This clone was picked up a small number of times. The chain links TRBV25-1 to TRBJ2-1, with 7 bases identical to TRBD2. This CDR3 comprises 15 residues. Per germline, CDR1 MGHDK and CDR2 SYGVNS. V lost 4 bases, J lost 0 bases, and 3 bases stayed unmatched. This CDR3 is CASSVAGSSYNEQFF. CDR3 sequence (DNA): TGTGCCAGCAGTGTAGCGGGTAGCTCCTACAATGAGCAGTTCTTC.

This clone was seen only a few times. The V gene is TRBV27, the J gene TRBJ2-1; TRBD2 matches at 10 bases. This CDR3 is built from 14 residues. With 7 bases clipped from V and 7 bases from J, the junction kept 7 bases outside the gene matches. CDR1 is MNHEY and CDR2 is SMNVEV in the germline V gene (reference sequence). The CDR3 sequence: CASTKRGGPNEQFF. The DNA of the CDR3 is TGTGCCAGCACTAAGCGGGGGGGCCCGAATGAGCAGTTCTTC.

The genes are TRBV7-2 and TRBJ1-5; D is possibly TRBD1 (6 bases). V lost 1 base and J 10 bases, leaving 14 bases between the germline ends. CDR1 is SGHTA and CDR2 is FQGNSA in the germline V gene. The CDR3 contains 14 residues. This chain's CDR3 is CASSLVSGEYPQHF. In DNA, the CDR3 is TGTGCCAGCAGCTTAGTGTCAGGGGAGTATCCCCAGCATTTT.

This clone was detected a few times. This chain links TRBV4-3 with TRBJ1-1, with 9 positions matching TRBD1. Trimming took 1 base from V and 8 from J; bases not matched to a gene: 5. The CDR3 loop spans 14 amino acids. The germline CDR1 and CDR2 sequences are LGHNA and YSLEER. CDR3 in amino acids: CASSQGTGDGEAFF. The CDR3 coding sequence is TGCGCCAGCAGCCAAGGGACAGGGGACGGGGAAGCTTTCTTT.

This rearrangement joins TRBV5-1 to TRBJ1-1; perhaps TRBD1 as D (6 bases). The germline gives CDR1 SGHRS, CDR2 YFSETQ. The length of the CDR3 is 12 residues. V was pared by 0 bases and J by 8 bases, with 8 bases between. Written as DNA, the CDR3 is TGCGCCAGCAGCTTGGCACAGGGCGAAGCTTTCTTT. Protein: CASSLAQGEAFF.

This clone was counted a few times. The chain combines TRBV29-1 with TRBJ1-5; D is unclear. Trimming stripped 0 bases from V and 4 bases from J, with 19 bases between. In germline, CDR1 is SQVTM, CDR2 ANQGSEA. This CDR3 comprises 17 residues. CDR3 coding DNA: TGCAGCGTTGAAGATACGGGAATTGACCTTAGGAATCAGCCCCAGCATTTT. Its translation: CSVEDTGIDLRNQPQHF.

The CDR3 loop is CASSLLGDMNTEAFF. As DNA, the CDR3 is TGTGCCAGCAGTTTATTGGGTGACATGAACACTGAAGCTTTCTTT. The rearrangement uses TRBV27 and TRBJ1-1, with D unresolved. Trimming cost V 1 base and J 0 bases, with 9 bases left between them. Germline CDR1 is MNHEY and CDR2 is SMNVEV (reference sequence). The CDR3 sequence is 15 residues long.

The chain has TRBV4-2 and TRBJ2-3; TRBD2 matches 13 bases. The CDR3 spans 17 residues. The germline gives CDR1 LGHNA, CDR2 YNFKEQ. Trimming took 3 bases from V and 2 from J; bases not matched to a gene: 5. CDR3 in amino acids: CASSQGLAGSNTDTQYF. The CDR3 bases are TGTGCCAGCAGCCAGGGACTAGCGGGGTCTAACACAGATACGCAGTATTTT.

The gene calls are TRBV30 and TRBJ2-7; D perhaps matches TRBD1 (6 bases). CDR1 and CDR2 from the germline V gene are GTSNPN and SVGIG (reference sequence). Deletions cut 1 base from V and 5 bases from J, with 6 bases between. The CDR3 is 11 residues long. The CDR3 reads CAWSDRDEQYF. In nucleotides, the CDR3 is TGTGCCTGGAGTGACAGGGACGAGCAGTACTTC.

The chain has TRBV7-2 and TRBJ2-5, with D perhaps matching TRBD1 (6 bases). Per the germline V gene, CDR1 is SGHTA and CDR2 is FQGNSA. The CDR3 length is 13 residues. V lost 4 bases and J lost 5, with 11 bases in between. This CDR3 is CASSYGQLETQYF. CDR3 nucleotides: TGTGCCAGCAGCTACGGACAGCTGGAGACCCAGTACTTC.

This clone appeared a few times. Other DNA sequences in the same sample also yield this CDR3. The chain links TRBV9 to TRBJ2-5, with TRBD2 as a possible D gene (6 bases). CDR1 is SGDLS and CDR2 is YYNGEE in the germline V gene. This CDR3 contains 14 residues. The V end lost 0 bases, the J end lost 2 bases, and 8 bases lay between the germline ends. The CDR3 here is CASSVAGVQETQYF. The CDR3 DNA sequence: TGTGCCAGCAGCGTAGCGGGGGTTCAAGAGACCCAGTACTTC.